These 25 T cell receptor beta chains originate from one sample sequenced in a study of human T cells and chemical hapten exposure. Indicated time point: patch test 1, 2 weeks after DPC sensitization. Stated treatment: therapeutic diphenylcyclopropenone sensitization with weekly scalp DPC. MiXCR was run by TCRdb on the RACE reads, yielding one entry per CDR3 protein. The sample carries more than 70,000 distinct CDR3 sequences, over 9.5% recorded once. This specimen consisted of whole blood, obtained in connection with sensitization to the hapten diphenylcyclopropenone (DPC). These TCRs come from a woman aged 60-75 years with alopecia areata. Some clones in this sample may be carry-over from other donors' samples.

In this sample, this clonotype turned up many times. The chain couples TRBV20-1 to TRBJ1-6, with D uncertain. V lost 1 base to trimming and J lost 11 bases, with 15 bases between them. Germline CDR1 reads DFQATT; CDR2 reads SNEGSKA (reference sequence). The CDR3 contains 14 residues. The CDR3 DNA reads as TGCAGTGCTAGAGGTCCGGGGATCGGTGCACCCCTCCACTTT. Amino acid sequence: CSARGPGIGAPLHF.

This clonotype was counted many times. The chain has TRBV7-6 and TRBJ1-5; D remains ambiguous. The CDR3 is 11 residues long. Trimming removed 2 bases from V and 4 bases from J, with 0 bases in between. Germline CDR1 and CDR2: SGHVS and FNYEAQ. The CDR3 sequence: CASSLNQPQHF. The CDR3, as DNA: TGTGCCAGCAGCTTAAATCAGCCCCAGCATTTT.

The chain carries TRBV9 and TRBJ1-2; TRBD1 matches at 8 bases. Germline CDR1 SGDLS, CDR2 YYNGEE. CDR3 length: 13 amino acids. With V trimmed by 5 bases and J by 7 bases, 7 bases remained unmatched. DNA for the CDR3: TGTGCCAGCAGGGGGACAGGTCCCTTTGGCTACACCTTC. This encodes CASRGTGPFGYTF.

The J gene is TRBJ1-6, the V gene TRBV27; no clear D gene. This CDR3 is built from 15 residues. Trimming left V 6 bases short and J 2 bases short, with 11 bases between. The germline V gene has CDR1 MNHEY and CDR2 SMNVEV (reference sequence). The CDR3 DNA follows: TGTGCCAGCAGAGGAGGACCGACCTATAATTCACCCCTCCACTTT. The encoded protein is CASRGGPTYNSPLHF.

This clonotype was counted many times. The rearrangement links TRBV20-1 to TRBJ1-3; 7 bases agree with TRBD1. Trimming cost V 2 bases and J 3 bases; bases outside gene matches: 10. Germline CDR1 and CDR2: DFQATT and SNEGSKA (reference sequence). This CDR3 spans 16 amino acids. Written as DNA, the CDR3 is TGCAGTGCTAGAAATTGGGGCGGGACAGATGGAAACACCATATATTTT. Translation gives CSARNWGGTDGNTIYF.

The rearrangement links TRBV12-3 or TRBV12-4 to TRBJ1-1, with 8 positions matching TRBD1. The CDR3 spans 16 residues. The J segment lost 2 bases and the V segment lost 1 base, leaving 6 bases of the junction unmatched. The CDR3 DNA follows: TGTGCCAGCAGTTTAGTCCAGGGGGCGGGAAACACTGAAGCTTTCTTT. Amino acid sequence: CASSLVQGAGNTEAFF.

This clonotype appeared many times. The V gene is TRBV4-2, the J gene TRBJ2-3; D is unresolved. V was pared by 5 bases and J by 1 base, with 10 bases between. This CDR3 spans 14 amino acids. Germline CDR1 and CDR2: LGHNA and YNFKEQ. In nucleotides, the CDR3 is TGTGCCAGCAGCAGTCTTACGGGCACAGATACGCAGTATTTT. This codes for CASSSLTGTDTQYF.

In its sample, this clonotype was seen a few times. The chain has TRBV7-2 and TRBJ2-5; TRBD1 is a possible D gene (6 bases). V lost 8 bases, J lost 5 bases, and 15 bases lay in between. The CDR3 contains 13 residues. The germline CDR1 and CDR2 sequences are SGHTA and FQGNSA. The CDR3 sequence: CASSRQAGETQYF. The CDR3 coding sequence is TGTGCCAGCTCACGACAGGCAGGGGAGACCCAGTACTTC.

The count of this clonotype is one. The gene calls are TRBV14 and TRBJ2-7; tentatively, D is TRBD1 (7 bases). This CDR3 region has 16 residues. With 5 bases removed from V and 2 bases from J, the gap between germline ends came to 19 bases. Per germline, CDR1 SGHDN and CDR2 FVKESK. The CDR3 coding sequence is TGTGCCAGCAGCTATCTCTCAGGGGGGTATGCCTACGAGCAGTACTTC. The encoded protein is CASSYLSGGYAYEQYF.

The table lists this clonotype with a few counts. The chain links TRBV11-1 to TRBJ1-2; 12 bases agree with TRBD1. CDR3 size: 18 residues. CDR1 is SGHAT, CDR2 FQDESV, per germline (reference sequence). V was pared by 5 bases and J by 5 bases, with 15 bases of the junction left unmatched. This CDR3 reads CASSKPEPGTGGEYGYTF. The DNA for the CDR3 is TGTGCCAGCAGCAAACCCGAGCCCGGGACAGGGGGCGAATATGGCTACACCTTC.

The chain couples TRBV18 to TRBJ2-2; possible D gene TRBD1, 6 bases. This CDR3 contains 14 residues. Germline values: CDR1 KGHSH, CDR2 LQKENI. V was clipped by 5 bases and J by 0 bases, with 7 bases between them. In DNA, the CDR3 is TGTGCCAGCTCAGGACAGACGAACACCGGGGAGCTGTTTTTT. This translates into CASSGQTNTGELFF. Looking up the rest from reference TRBV18 and TRBJ2-2 gives the full variable domain: NAGVMQNPRHLVRRRGQEARLRCSPMKGHSHVYWYRQLPEEGLKFMVYLQKENIIDESGMPKERFSAEFPKEGPSILRIQQVVRGDSAAYFCASSGQTNTGELFFGEGSRLTVL.

This chain links TRBV5-1 with TRBJ2-1; D is unresolved. The CDR3 extends over 15 amino acids. CDR1 is SGHRS and CDR2 is YFSETQ in the germline V gene. Trimming left V 4 bases short and J 0 bases short, with 11 bases between. CDR3 sequence reads: CASSPVGSSYNEQFF. DNA for the CDR3: TGCGCCAGCAGCCCAGTCGGGTCCTCCTACAATGAGCAGTTCTTC.

This clonotype was observed many times. The J gene is TRBJ1-2, the V gene TRBV27, with a tentative D call TRBD1 (5 bases). V shed 5 bases and J shed 4 bases, with 20 bases lying between them. The CDR3 runs to 16 residues. Germline assignment: CDR1 MNHEY and CDR2 SMNVEV (reference sequence). In DNA form, the CDR3 reads TGTGCCAGCAGTCTTAATTATGGCAGGGAAAGCTATGGCTACACCTTC. Its translation is CASSLNYGRESYGYTF.

V and J are TRBV3-2 and TRBJ2-5; the table's D call of TRBD2 was not tested on the DNA. TRBV3-2 is labeled a pseudogene. The CDR3 runs 15 residues. For the CDR3, the DNA is TGTGCCAGCAGCCCTAGCCAGACTGAACAAGAGACCCAGTACTTC. The encoded protein is CASSPSQTEQETQYF.

This clonotype was picked up a small number of times. The chain carries TRBV3-1 and TRBJ2-3; either TRBD1 or TRBD2 may fit D (6 bases each). The CDR3 is 14 amino acids. V dropped 4 bases and J dropped 0 bases, with 8 bases sitting between them. Per germline, CDR1 LGHDT and CDR2 YNNKEL (reference sequence). CDR3: CASSPGASTDTQYF. The CDR3 nucleotides are TGTGCCAGCAGCCCGGGGGCAAGCACAGATACGCAGTATTTT.

This clonotype was recorded a few times. CDR3 loop: CASSRDPSSYNEQFF. CDR3 DNA: TGTGCCAGCAGCCGGGACCCAAGCTCCTACAATGAGCAGTTCTTC. This chain uses TRBV3-1 with TRBJ2-1; D tentatively reads TRBD1 or TRBD2 (5 bases each). This CDR3 region has 15 residues. Germline assignment: CDR1 LGHDT and CDR2 YNNKEL (reference sequence). The V end was cut by 4 bases, the J end by 0 bases, with 10 bases between.

In its sample, this clonotype was seen a few times. The chain has TRBV18 and TRBJ2-3; perhaps TRBD1 as D (5 bases). V gave up 4 bases and J gave up 0 bases, with 14 bases separating them. There are 16 residues in the CDR3. The germline V gene has CDR1 KGHSH and CDR2 LQKENI. The CDR3 coding sequence is TGTGCCAGCTCACTCCGGACACTTACTAGCACAGATACGCAGTATTTT. It translates to CASSLRTLTSTDTQYF.

The J gene is TRBJ2-7, the V gene TRBV10-2; D not resolved. There are 14 residues in the CDR3. Trimming cost V 2 bases and J 6 bases, with 14 bases left between them. Per the germline V gene, CDR1 is WSHSY and CDR2 is SAAADI. The CDR3 reads CASSEQVASFEQYF. The CDR3 nucleotides read TGCGCCAGCAGTGAGCAGGTTGCTAGTTTCGAGCAGTACTTC.

The V call is TRBV4-1, the J call TRBJ2-5, with 8 bases lining up with TRBD2. V lost 9 bases to trimming and J lost 3 bases; unmatched junction nucleotides: 6. The CDR3 has 13 amino acids. In germline, CDR1 is MGHRA, CDR2 YSYEKL. The CDR3 reads CASSGTAEETQYF. As DNA, the CDR3 is TGCGCCAGTAGCGGGACTGCAGAAGAGACCCAGTACTTC.

As concerns this clonotype: This clone may be a read error of a much larger clone one base away. V gene TRBV6-4 combines with J gene TRBJ2-3, with TRBD2 matching over 10 bases. The CDR3 extends over 15 amino acids. Germline CDR1 reads MRHNA; CDR2 reads SNTAGT. CDR3 sequence (DNA): TGTGCCAGCAGTCCCGGGACTAGCGCGACAGATACGCGGTATTTT. Encoded protein: CASSPGTSATDTRYF.

The rearrangement links TRBV7-9 to TRBJ2-7; no firm D call. Trimming stripped 3 bases from V and 5 bases from J, with 11 bases between. This CDR3 spans 13 amino acids. Per the germline V gene, CDR1 is SEHNR and CDR2 is FQNEAQ (reference sequence). The CDR3 DNA is TGTGCCAGCAGCTTTGGGGTATTAAACGAGCAGTACTTC. Encoded protein: CASSFGVLNEQYF.

This clonotype was counted between two and nine times. J is TRBJ2-4 and V is TRBV29-1; D remains unclear. There are 13 residues in the CDR3. Trimming removed 4 bases at V and 9 bases at J, with 16 bases between. CDR1 and CDR2 from the germline V gene are SQVTM and ANQGSEA. As DNA, the CDR3 is TGCAGCGTTGGGGTATCGGCAGAGACCATTCAGTACTTC. It yields the protein CSVGVSAETIQYF.

This clonotype turned up a few times. The DNA of the CDR3 is TGTGCCAGTAGTGTACACAGGGTAACTGAAGCTTTCTTT. Protein sequence: CASSVHRVTEAFF. V gene TRBV19 combines with J gene TRBJ1-1, with TRBD1 as a possible D gene (6 bases). This CDR3 contains 13 residues. Germline CDR1 is LNHDA and CDR2 is SQIVND (reference sequence). Trimming left V 5 bases short and J 5 bases short, with 12 bases between.

The table lists this clonotype with many counts. The chain uses TRBV6-6 and TRBJ1-1, with D possibly TRBD1 on 6 matching bases. Per germline, CDR1 MNHNY and CDR2 SVGAGI (reference sequence). CDR3 size: 14 residues. Trimming pared 4 bases from V and 1 base from J, leaving 10 bases between. The DNA of the CDR3 is TGTGCCAGCAGTTTCAACAGGGAGAACACTGAAGCTTTCTTT. Translated, it gives CASSFNRENTEAFF.

This clonotype was seen at least ten times. This CDR3 reads CASSRGTAFSYEQYF. CDR3 bases: TGTGCCAGCAGCCGCGGGACAGCCTTTTCCTACGAGCAGTACTTC. J is TRBJ2-7 and V is TRBV7-6; tentatively, D is TRBD1 (7 bases). Deletions cut 5 bases from V and 1 base from J, with 15 bases between. CDR1 and CDR2 (germline): SGHVS, FNYEAQ. The CDR3 has 15 residues.